The 7 T cell receptor beta chains below were found in one sample sequenced in a study of identical twins. Via MiXCR, TCRdb re-called the 5' RACE reads, giving one row per CDR3 protein. Of 650,000 to 750,000 distinct CDR3 sequences in the sample, 21% were seen once. These data also featured in a second study, about T cells expressing NK-cell markers.

What was sequenced was PBMCs. The source is a woman in her late teens or twenties in good health.

Ten or more counts support this clonotype. The chain combines TRBV10-3 with TRBJ1-2; D gene uncertain. V shed 9 bases and J shed 2 bases, with 13 bases lying between them. This CDR3 region has 13 residues. CDR1 ENHRY and CDR2 SYGVKD come from the germline V gene. In DNA form, the CDR3 reads TGTGCCATAGGCAGTGGGCGGAACTATGGCTACACCTTC. Amino acids: CAIGSGRNYGYTF.

This clonotype was picked up a small number of times. The rearrangement links TRBV5-1 to TRBJ2-3, with TRBD2 as a possible D gene (5 bases). Germline V gene sequence: CDR1 SGHRS, CDR2 YFSETQ. The CDR3 extends over 14 amino acids. Trimming left V 2 bases short and J 3 bases short, with 10 bases between. The CDR3 loop reads CASSFSGLTDTQYF. Written as DNA, the CDR3 is TGCGCCAGCAGCTTCTCCGGACTTACAGATACGCAGTATTTT.

This clonotype was observed a few times. This rearrangement joins TRBV9 to TRBJ2-7, with TRBD1 as a possible D gene (6 bases). Per germline, CDR1 SGDLS and CDR2 YYNGEE. This CDR3 region has 15 residues. Trimming shortened V by 7 bases and J by 6 bases, and 23 bases separated the two germline ends. CDR3 sequence: CASRTRGLAGAEQYF. The CDR3 region has the DNA TGTGCCAGCCGCACGAGGGGTCTCGCAGGGGCCGAGCAGTACTTC.

This clonotype appeared a few times. The CDR3 loop is CASSLELGTGAFF. As DNA, the CDR3 is TGCGCCAGCAGCTTGGAGCTGGGTACGGGAGCTTTCTTT. This chain connects TRBV5-1 to TRBJ1-1; D unresolved. The CDR3 extends over 13 amino acids. Germline V gene sequence: CDR1 SGHRS, CDR2 YFSETQ. V lost 0 bases to trimming and J lost 10 bases, with 13 bases between them.

This clonotype was counted at least ten times. The chain is built from TRBV5-1 and TRBJ2-5; D is undetermined. The CDR3 consists of 15 residues. V lost 0 bases, J lost 2 bases, and 11 bases lay in between. Germline V gene lookup returns CDR1 SGHRS and CDR2 YFSETQ. CDR3 protein: CASSLDGGGQETQYF. CDR3 nucleotides: TGCGCCAGCAGCTTGGATGGTGGCGGACAAGAGACCCAGTACTTC.

This clonotype was counted between two and nine times. The genes are TRBV7-2 and TRBJ2-7, with D possibly TRBD1 on 5 matching bases. This CDR3 region has 13 residues. The germline gives CDR1 SGHTA, CDR2 FQGNSA. V was pared by 1 base and J by 4 bases, with 8 bases between. CDR3 amino acids: CASSLDRIYEQYF. The CDR3 DNA reads as TGTGCCAGCAGCTTAGACAGGATTTACGAGCAGTACTTC.

This clonotype was recorded at least ten times. CDR3 coding DNA: TGTGCCAGCAGCTATGACAGGGATTCCTACAATGAGCAGTTCTTC. Translating gives CASSYDRDSYNEQFF. The rearrangement uses TRBV7-8 and TRBJ2-1, with 7 bases that match TRBD1. After removal of 4 bases from V and 1 base from J, the junction contained 4 bases not matched to a gene. This CDR3 is 15 amino acids long. The germline V gene encodes CDR1 SGHVS and CDR2 FQNEAQ.